The next 18 T cell receptor beta chains were all read from a single sample in a study of blood T cell repertoires in COVID-19. The repertoire was sequenced with immunoSEQ multiplex PCR; TCRdb's copy has only in-frame clones and lacks some. The sample has some 450,000 clones, approximately 90% seen once; the top ten hold about 12%. Source material: peripheral blood. All receptors come from a woman between 45 and 65 years old with COVID-19, enrolled during active disease.

This rearrangement joins TRBV19 to TRBJ2-4; 10 bases line up with TRBD1. CDR3 length: 14 amino acids. With V trimmed by 5 bases and J by 8 bases, 6 bases remained unmatched. The V gene's germline CDR1 is LNHDA and CDR2 SQIVND (reference sequence). The CDR3 spells CASSLGQGLDIQYF. The CDR3 DNA reads as TGTGCCAGTAGTTTGGGACAGGGGCTCGACATTCAGTACTTC.

V usage is TRBV13 and J usage is TRBJ1-1, with 8 nucleotides matching TRBD1. CDR3 length: 13 amino acids. CDR1 is PRHDT and CDR2 is FYEKMQ in the germline V gene (reference sequence). V shed 4 bases and J 3 bases; nucleotides not matched to a gene: 1. CDR3 region: CASSSQGDTEAFF. CDR3 in DNA: TGTGCCAGCAGCTCACAGGGGGACACTGAAGCTTTCTTT.

The CDR3, as DNA: TGTGCCAGCAGTGGACTAGCGGGGAGCTCCTACAATGAGCAGTTCTTC. The encoded protein is CASSGLAGSSYNEQFF. The chain recombines TRBV7-9 with TRBJ2-1; 12 bases agree with TRBD2. The germline CDR1 and CDR2 sequences are SEHNR and FQNEAQ (reference sequence). This CDR3 comprises 16 residues. Unmatched junction bases numbered 3, after V lost 6 bases and J lost 0 bases.

The chain is built from TRBV27 and TRBJ1-1, with D tentatively TRBD1 (5 bases). Germline values: CDR1 MNHEY, CDR2 SMNVEV (reference sequence). V lost 5 bases, J lost 1 base, and 8 bases lay in between. The CDR3 length is 13 residues. The CDR3 sequence: CASSRQGNTEAFF. The CDR3 region has the DNA TGTGCCAGCAGTCGCCAGGGGAACACTGAAGCTTTCTTT.

The chain employs TRBV20-1 and TRBJ1-1, with D possibly being TRBD1 (5 bases). V was pared by 1 base and J by 7 bases, with 7 bases between. CDR1 and CDR2 from the germline V gene are DFQATT and SNEGSKA (reference sequence). The CDR3 covers 11 residues. The CDR3 coding sequence is TGCAGTGCTAGAGCAGACAGTGAAGCTTTCTTT. The encoded protein is CSARADSEAFF.

This rearrangement joins TRBV3-1 (or the pseudogene TRBV3-2) to TRBJ2-7; 9 bases are a match to TRBD1. The germline gives CDR1 LGHDT, CDR2 YNNKEL (reference sequence). The CDR3 covers 14 residues. V trimming: 6 bases; J trimming: 3 bases; junction bases outside the gene matches: 6. The CDR3 region has the DNA TGTGCCAGCAGTCTAACGGGACAGGGCTACGAGCAGTACTTC. Protein product: CASSLTGQGYEQYF.

This clone showed up many times. This chain links TRBV11-3 with TRBJ2-1, with 11 positions matching TRBD2. The CDR3 has 16 residues. Trimming cost V 5 bases and J 2 bases; bases outside gene matches: 5. Germline V gene data show CDR1 as SGHNT and CDR2 as YENEEA. The CDR3 protein is CASSPRTSGPYNEQFF. CDR3 in DNA: TGTGCCAGCAGCCCCCGGACTAGCGGGCCCTACAATGAGCAGTTCTTC.

CDR3 nucleotide sequence: TGCAGCGTTGAATCAAGGGGGCGGGCTGGAAACACCATATATTTT. As protein: CSVESRGRAGNTIYF. The chain carries TRBV29-1 and TRBJ1-3; TRBD1 aligns across 7 bases. V shed 2 bases and J 2 bases; nucleotides not matched to a gene: 6. CDR1 is SQVTM and CDR2 is ANQGSEA in the germline V gene. This CDR3 contains 15 residues.

The V gene is TRBV5-1, the J gene TRBJ1-5; TRBD1 agrees at 7 bases. Germline V gene data show CDR1 as SGHRS and CDR2 as YFSETQ. V shed 0 bases, J shed 2 bases, and the junction held 2 bases outside the gene matches. There are 15 residues in the CDR3. The CDR3 spells CASSLEGAGNQPQHF. CDR3 DNA sequence: TGCGCCAGCAGCTTGGAGGGGGCAGGCAATCAGCCCCAGCATTTT.

This clone is a singleton in its sample. The V gene is TRBV5-4, the J gene TRBJ1-1; a possible D gene is TRBD1 (6 bases). This CDR3 has 15 amino acids. V lost 2 bases and J lost 8, with 19 bases in between. The V gene's germline CDR1 is SGHNT and CDR2 YYREEE (reference sequence). The CDR3 sequence: CASSFNTGTRIEAFF. DNA for the CDR3: TGTGCCAGCAGCTTCAATACCGGGACACGGATCGAAGCTTTCTTT.

The sample holds one count of this clone. The chain couples TRBV29-1 to TRBJ1-4; 9 bases map to TRBD1. The CDR3 is 13 amino acids. Germline CDR1 SQVTM, CDR2 ANQGSEA. V shed 7 bases, J shed 7 bases, and the junction held 7 bases outside the gene matches. The CDR3 nucleotides read TGCAGCGCTTCGGACAGGGGAGGTGAAAAACTGTTTTTT. Protein: CSASDRGGEKLFF.

This clone was observed once. The V and J genes are TRBV29-1 and TRBJ1-3; weak D call: TRBD1 (5 bases). V was shortened by 6 bases and J by 2 bases, with 11 bases between the two germline ends. Germline V CDR1 and CDR2: SQVTM, ANQGSEA. CDR3 length: 13 residues. CDR3 sequence: CSVSGGTGNTIYF. Here the CDR3 DNA reads TGCAGCGTCTCCGGGGGAACTGGAAACACCATATATTTT.

The chain carries TRBV6-5 and TRBJ1-2, with 8 bases matching TRBD1. The V and J ends lost 5 bases and 4 bases, in that order; junction bases with no gene match: 9. The CDR3 totals 15 residues. Germline CDR1 is MNHEY and CDR2 is SVGAGI. CDR3 DNA sequence: TGTGCCAGCAGTACGGACAGGGATGAGGGCTATGGCTACACCTTC. Amino acids: CASSTDRDEGYGYTF.

The chain employs TRBV27 and TRBJ1-2; 9 bases are shared with TRBD1. Germline CDR1 MNHEY, CDR2 SMNVEV (reference sequence). V was clipped by 7 bases and J by 4 bases; unmatched bases: 7. The CDR3 loop spans 14 amino acids. CDR3 nucleotide sequence: TGTGCCAGCAAGGAGGGACAGGGTATCTATGGCTACACCTTC. Amino acid sequence: CASKEGQGIYGYTF.

V usage is TRBV19 and J usage is TRBJ1-5; a possible D gene is TRBD1 (6 bases). Germline V lookup: CDR1 LNHDA, CDR2 SQIVND (reference sequence). This CDR3 is built from 13 residues. Between the trimmed V and J ends, which lost 6 bases and 4 bases, there was a span of 10 bases. In DNA, the CDR3 is TGTGCCAGTAGAGGACAGTTAAATCAGCCCCAGCATTTT. Its translation: CASRGQLNQPQHF.

The chain employs TRBV29-1 and TRBJ2-7; the match to TRBD1 covers 10 bases. V dropped 2 bases and J dropped 5; count of bases not matched to a gene: 3. The length of the CDR3 is 13 residues. Germline-derived CDR1 and CDR2 are SQVTM and ANQGSEA. CDR3 sequence (DNA): TGCAGCGTTGAACTTGGGACAGGGGACGAGCAGTACTTC. The encoded protein is CSVELGTGDEQYF.

The chain is built from TRBV9 and TRBJ2-7, with 8 bases identical to TRBD2. V shed 0 bases, J shed 2 bases, and the junction held 4 bases outside the gene matches. The CDR3 consists of 15 residues. Germline V lookup: CDR1 SGDLS, CDR2 YYNGEE. The CDR3 nucleotides are TGTGCCAGCAGCGTAGGAGCGGGGGACCCCTACGAGCAGTACTTC. It yields the protein CASSVGAGDPYEQYF.

The chain employs TRBV10-3 and TRBJ2-2; tentative D call: TRBD2 (6 bases). The germline V gene encodes CDR1 ENHRY and CDR2 SYGVKD. V was cut by 6 bases and J by 1 base, with 12 bases left in between. The CDR3 contains 15 residues. The CDR3 reads CAISTARGNTGELFF. The CDR3, as DNA: TGTGCCATCAGCACCGCGCGGGGGAACACCGGGGAGCTGTTTTTT.